The rows below give T cell receptor beta chains drawn from one sample of a study of neurological immune-mediated disorders. Via MiXCR, TCRdb re-called the 5' RACE reads, giving one row per CDR3 protein. The table records about 70,000 distinct CDR3 sequences, 4.5% to 6% of them present only once. The sequenced sample consisted of PBMCs. All receptors derive from a woman in her 70s with multiple sclerosis. Both conserved end residues are part of each CDR3. The D gene is left open where the match is weak. The size field is filled for only some rows; it gives once, few, many or a size class.

j_gene	v_gene	d_gene	abundance	CDR3nt	CDR3aa
TRBJ2-7	TRBV5-1	-	many	TGCGCCAGCAGCCACGAATACGAGCAGTACTTC	CASSHEYEQYF
TRBJ2-2	TRBV5-1	TRBD1	many	TGCGCCAGCAGACCATCCCCAGGGACAGGGCTCACCGGGGAGCTGTTTTTT	CASRPSPGTGLTGELFF
TRBJ2-7	TRBV7-9	-	many	TGTGCCAGCAGCTTAGTTGAGGGCTACGAGCAGTACTTC	CASSLVEGYEQYF
TRBJ1-2	TRBV18	TRBD1	many	TGTGCCAGCTCACCCCCGGGACAGAACTATGGCTACACCTTC	CASSPPGQNYGYTF
TRBJ1-2	TRBV12-3/TRBV12-4	-	many	TGTGCCAGCAGGTTGACGGGAGCTAACTATGGCTACACCTTC	CASRLTGANYGYTF
TRBJ1-2	TRBV20-1	-	many	TGCAGTGCTCCGACCCCCTCGAGGGCGAGAGGCTACACCTTC	CSAPTPSRARGYTF
TRBJ2-7	TRBV5-1	-	many	TGCGCCAGCAGTGGAGCTACCCCCTCCTACGAGCAGTACTTC	CASSGATPSYEQYF
TRBJ2-3	TRBV12-3/TRBV12-4	-	many	TGTGCCAGCAGCACCCCGGGACCAAGCACAGATACGCAGTATTTT	CASSTPGPSTDTQYF
TRBJ2-7	TRBV3-1	TRBD2	many	TGTGCCAGCAGCCAAGAATCTCGGGGGGCCTACGAGCAGTACTTC	CASSQESRGAYEQYF
TRBJ1-4	TRBV10-2	-	few	TGCGCCAGCAGTAGGGGGGGAGCTAATGAAAAACTGTTTTTT	CASSRGGANEKLFF
TRBJ1-3	TRBV20-1	-	many	TGCAGTGCTAGCGGAGGGGGTGGAAACACCATATATTTT	CSASGGGGNTIYF
TRBJ2-1	TRBV5-1	TRBD2	many	TGCGCCAGCAGCTTGGAAGGGACTAGCGTCAGAGAGCAGTTCTTC	CASSLEGTSVREQFF
TRBJ2-1	TRBV20-1	-	many	TGCAGTGCTAACGTCGTCGTAGCTAATGAGCAGTTCTTC	CSANVVVANEQFF
TRBJ1-1	TRBV5-1	-	many	TGCGCCAGCAGCCCCCTCGGGCATGCTGAAGCTTTCTTT	CASSPLGHAEAFF
TRBJ2-3	TRBV5-1	TRBD2	many	TGCGCCAGCAGCTTTCTAGCGGGAGGTGATACGCAGTATTTT	CASSFLAGGDTQYF
TRBJ2-1	TRBV20-1	TRBD2	many	TGCAGTGCTGGGACTAGCGGGAGCATATACAATGAGCAGTTCTTC	CSAGTSGSIYNEQFF
TRBJ2-1	TRBV7-6	-	many	TGTGCCAGCAGTCTACAGGCGGGTAGCTCCTACAATGAGCAGTTCTTC	CASSLQAGSSYNEQFF
TRBJ1-1	TRBV6-6	-	many	TGTGCCAGCAGTTACAGTCCGGGCAGAAACACTGAAGCTTTCTTT	CASSYSPGRNTEAFF
TRBJ1-1	TRBV20-1	-	many	TGCAGTGCCACCCCCGGGACGGTGAACACTGAAGCTTTCTTT	CSATPGTVNTEAFF
TRBJ2-7	TRBV5-1	TRBD2	many	TGCGCCAGCAGCTCGCAGCGGGAGAGTTACGAGCAGTACTTC	CASSSQRESYEQYF
TRBJ2-1	TRBV6-2/TRBV6-3	TRBD1	many	TGTGCCAGCAGTTATAGGGACAGGGTCTACAATGAGCAGTTCTTC	CASSYRDRVYNEQFF
TRBJ2-7	TRBV7-8	-	many	TGTGCCAGCAGCCTAGGTCGATCCTACGAGCAGTACTTC	CASSLGRSYEQYF
TRBJ1-2	TRBV12-3/TRBV12-4	TRBD1	many	TGTGCCAGCAGTTTCGACAGGGGTTATGGCTACACCTTC	CASSFDRGYGYTF
TRBJ2-2	TRBV7-2	TRBD1	-	TGTGCCAGCAGCTTAGTGGGGACAGGGGACACCGGGGAGCTGTTTTTT	CASSLVGTGDTGELFF
TRBJ1-2	TRBV5-1	TRBD1	few	TGCGCCAGCAGCTTTCCCCGGGACAGGGGGGACTATGGCTACACCTTC	CASSFPRDRGDYGYTF
TRBJ1-5	TRBV5-6	-	many	TGTGCCAGCAGCTTGGACAGAAACAATCAGCCCCAGCATTTT	CASSLDRNNQPQHF
TRBJ1-1	TRBV24-1	-	many	TGTGCCACCAGTGATGCGAACAGCCCTGAAGCTTTCTTT	CATSDANSPEAFF
TRBJ1-4	TRBV6-6	-	few	TGTGCCAGCAGTTACGATGACAATTGGGGTGAAAAACTGTTTTTT	CASSYDDNWGEKLFF
TRBJ2-1	TRBV19	-	many	TGTGCCAGTAACGGACTGTACAATGAGCAGTTCTTC	CASNGLYNEQFF
TRBJ2-1	TRBV11-2	TRBD2	many	TGTGCCAGCAGTTCGAGAGGGACTAGCTTGTACAATGAGCAGTTCTTC	CASSSRGTSLYNEQFF
TRBJ1-1	TRBV5-1	-	many	TGCGCCAGCAGCCCAGGTAGCACGGCAAACACTGAAGCTTTCTTT	CASSPGSTANTEAFF
TRBJ2-3	TRBV7-2	-	many	TGTGCCAGCAGGACGCCGAGCACAGATACGCAGTATTTT	CASRTPSTDTQYF
TRBJ1-1	TRBV7-9	-	few	TGTGCCAGCAGCACTCCCAGGTTCGGAGGCAGGAACACTGAAGCTTTCTTT	CASSTPRFGGRNTEAFF
TRBJ1-3	TRBV9	-	many	TGTGCCAGCAGCGTAACGGGGAGTCTCGGAAACACCATATATTTT	CASSVTGSLGNTIYF
TRBJ2-3	TRBV20-1	-	many	TGCAGTGCTGTGTGGGGGGCCACAGATACGCAGTATTTT	CSAVWGATDTQYF
TRBJ2-3	TRBV7-2	-	many	TGTGCCAGCAGCTCTATGCAGTCCACAGATACGCAGTATTTT	CASSSMQSTDTQYF
TRBJ2-7	TRBV7-2	-	many	TGTGCCAGCAGCTTAGAAGGCGGCCGAGCCTACGAGCAGTACTTC	CASSLEGGRAYEQYF
TRBJ1-1	TRBV14	-	many	TGTGCCAGCAGCCAAGATGGGAACACTGAAGCTTTCTTT	CASSQDGNTEAFF
TRBJ1-1	TRBV12-3/TRBV12-4	-	many	TGTGCCAGCAGTCCCGCACAGGGCGGGGGCACTGAAGCTTTCTTT	CASSPAQGGGTEAFF
TRBJ1-2	TRBV6-5	-	few	TGTGCCAGCAGTTGGGCGACAGGCTCCTATGGCTACACCTTC	CASSWATGSYGYTF
TRBJ2-7	TRBV20-1	-	many	TGCAGTGCTAGACGGGTACTAGCCGATTACGAGCAGTACTTC	CSARRVLADYEQYF
TRBJ1-1	TRBV5-1	-	-	TGCGCCAGCAGCTTGGAACAGCCGACGAACACTGAAGCTTTCTTT	CASSLEQPTNTEAFF
TRBJ1-2	TRBV25-1	-	-	TGTGCCAGCAGAGCAGGTACTGTTGGGCCCTACACCTTC	CASRAGTVGPYTF
TRBJ2-3	TRBV14	TRBD2	few	TGTGCCAGCAGCCAAGGCGCGGGAGCCAGGACGCAGTATTTT	CASSQGAGARTQYF
TRBJ2-1	TRBV9	-	many	TGTGCCAGCAGCGTAGGTTATGAGCAGTTCTTC	CASSVGYEQFF
TRBJ1-6	TRBV7-2	-	many	TGTGCCAGCAGCGGTTACGGGAATTCACCCCTCCACTTT	CASSGYGNSPLHF
TRBJ2-2	TRBV4-2	-	many	TGTGCCAGCAGCCAAGACGAAGCCGGCTGGGGGAACACCGGGGAGCTGTTTTTT	CASSQDEAGWGNTGELFF
TRBJ2-1	TRBV20-1	TRBD2	many	TGCAGTGCTAGATCCACTTCCGGGACTAGCGGGAGAGAATACAATGAGCAGTTCTTC	CSARSTSGTSGREYNEQFF
TRBJ2-6	TRBV7-2	TRBD1	-	TGTGCCAGCAGCTTAGCGACAGGGATCTCTGGGGCCAACGTCCTGACTTTC	CASSLATGISGANVLTF
TRBJ1-1	TRBV9	-	many	TGTGCCAGCAGCGTCGGGGGGGGCGAGACTGAAGCTTTCTTT	CASSVGGGETEAFF
TRBJ2-7	TRBV10-3	-	many	TGTGCCATCAGTGAGTTACAGGGCTACGAGCAGTACTTC	CAISELQGYEQYF
TRBJ2-1	TRBV20-1	TRBD2	many	TGCAGTGCTAGAGTAGCGGGAGCAAACAATGAGCAGTTCTTC	CSARVAGANNEQFF